This T cell receptor beta chain derives from a study of shared clonotypes between healthy human individuals. Study-wide results and limits: Sorted-subset sequencing was shown by rarefaction to be incomplete despite large depth.

Concerning this clone: Antigen specificity is unknown.

The table came from immunoSEQ multiplex PCR; TCRdb's copy has only in-frame clones and leaves some out. The sample carries some 2,100,000 clones, more than 90% recorded once. This CDR3 is built from 16 residues. This TCR was recovered from a man younger than 35 in good health. Sequencing input: naive CD4+ T cells sorted from blood. The sample's subset: CD45RA+ positively selected. The rearrangement joins TRBV12-2 to TRBJ1-6; the D call TRBD1 from the table was never checked on the DNA. TRBV12-2 is deemed a pseudogene. Written as DNA, the CDR3 is TGTGCAAGTCACGAGATACCAGGGGGCTTTACTTCACCCCTCCACTTT. Its translation: CASHEIPGGFTSPLHF.